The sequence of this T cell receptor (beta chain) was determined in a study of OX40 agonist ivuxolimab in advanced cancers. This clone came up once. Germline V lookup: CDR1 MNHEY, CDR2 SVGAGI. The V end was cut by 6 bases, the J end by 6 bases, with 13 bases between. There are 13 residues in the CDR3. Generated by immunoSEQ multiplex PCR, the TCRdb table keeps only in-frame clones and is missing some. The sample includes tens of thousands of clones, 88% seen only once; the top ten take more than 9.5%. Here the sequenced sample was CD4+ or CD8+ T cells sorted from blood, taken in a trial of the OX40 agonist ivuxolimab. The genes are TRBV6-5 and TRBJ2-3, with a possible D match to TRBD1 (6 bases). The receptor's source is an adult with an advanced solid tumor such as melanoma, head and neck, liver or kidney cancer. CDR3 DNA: TGTGCCAGCAGGCCGGACAGTTTGGATACGCAGTATTTT. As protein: CASRPDSLDTQYF.